A single sample is the source of the 25 T cell receptor beta chains below, sequenced in a study of metastatic and nonmetastatic thyroid tumors. TCRdb re-processed the PCR reads through MiXCR. Of about 32,000 clones listed, around 20% are singletons. Prior to thyroid surgery, none of the patients had received any treatment. Input material: blood. The source of these receptors is a female donor with papillary thyroid cancer or a benign thyroid nodule (not recorded which). Some clones in this sample may be carry-over from other donors' samples.

The sample holds many counts of this clone. V and J are TRBV11-2 and TRBJ2-1, with D unclear. V lost 5 bases and J 8 bases, leaving 10 bases between the germline ends. Per germline, CDR1 SGHAT and CDR2 FQNNGV. The CDR3 runs to 12 residues. The CDR3 DNA reads as TGTGCCAGCAGCCGAAGCGTCGATGAGCAGTTCTTC. This sequence encodes CASSRSVDEQFF. Supplemented by reference TRBV11-2 and TRBJ2-1, the full variable domain reads EAGVAQSPRYKIIEKRQSVAFWCNPISGHATLYWYQQILGQGPKLLIQFQNNGVVDDSQLPKDRFSAERLKGVDSTLKIQPAKLEDSAVYLCASSRSVDEQFFGPGTRLTVL.

A single count supports this clone. J is TRBJ2-1 and V is TRBV9; D is unresolved. The V end was cut by 1 base, the J end by 7 bases, with 12 bases between. This CDR3 is built from 14 residues. Germline assignment: CDR1 SGDLS and CDR2 YYNGEE. CDR3 sequence (DNA): TGTGCCAGCAGCGTATCCCTGCGTGGGAATGAGCAGTTCTTC. Its translation: CASSVSLRGNEQFF. The complete variable domain, with remaining parts taken from reference TRBV9 and TRBJ2-1, reads DSGVTQTPKHLITATGQRVTLRCSPRSGDLSVYWYQQSLDQGLQFLIQYYNGEERAKGNILERFSAQQFPDLHSELNLSSLELGDSALYFCASSVSLRGNEQFFGPGTRLTVL.

Details on this clone: The conserved final phenylalanine or tryptophan is absent from the CDR3, which likely points to a read error. The V gene is TRBV28, the J gene TRBJ1-2, with D possibly TRBD1 on 5 matching bases. The V gene lost 7 bases and the J gene lost 2 bases, with 20 bases spanning the gap. CDR1 and CDR2 from the germline V gene are MDHEN and SYDVKM. The CDR3 runs 16 residues. DNA for the CDR3: TGTGCCAGCAATTCCCCCTCGACAGCCAGAAACTATGGCTACACCCTC. It codes for CASNSPSTARNYGYTL.

Many counts were recorded for this clone. The chain uses TRBV18 and TRBJ1-2, with 7 bases fitting TRBD1. Per germline, CDR1 KGHSH and CDR2 LQKENI. After removal of 3 bases from V and 8 bases from J, the junction contained 6 bases not matched to a gene. The CDR3 has 13 amino acids. CDR3 sequence: CASSPTGWLGYTF. The CDR3, as DNA: TGTGCCAGCTCACCGACAGGGTGGCTAGGCTACACCTTC.

Judged by abundance, this clone is medium-sized. The rearrangement joins TRBV11-3 to TRBJ1-6, with D uncertain. The CDR3 contains 13 residues. The V gene's germline CDR1 is SGHNT and CDR2 YENEEA. Trimming removed 3 bases at V and 8 bases at J, with 8 bases between. This CDR3 is CASSFSRDSPLHF. The CDR3 DNA is TGTGCCAGCAGCTTCAGTCGAGATTCACCCCTCCACTTT. The full variable domain, rest sourced from reference TRBV11-3 and TRBJ1-6, is EAGVVQSPRYKIIEKKQPVAFWCNPISGHNTLYWYLQNLGQGPELLIRYENEEAVDDSQLPKDRFSAERLKGVDSTLKIQPAELGDSAVYLCASSFSRDSPLHFGNGTRLTVT.

The chain has TRBV7-2 and TRBJ2-2; no clear D. This CDR3 comprises 15 residues. V was cut by 2 bases and J by 7 bases, with 14 bases left in between. Looked up from germline, CDR1 is SGHTA and CDR2 is FQGNSA. This chain's CDR3 is CASSLIRVTGGELFF. For the CDR3, the DNA is TGTGCCAGCAGCTTAATCCGGGTTACGGGCGGGGAGCTGTTTTTT.

The rearrangement joins TRBV5-1 to TRBJ1-4; TRBD1 agrees at 7 bases. Losses at the gene ends were 4 bases for V and 1 base for J; bases not matched to a gene: 7. The CDR3 loop spans 16 amino acids. Per the germline V gene, CDR1 is SGHRS and CDR2 is YFSETQ. CDR3 amino acids: CASSPGRTGTNEKLFF. CDR3 coding DNA: TGCGCCAGCAGCCCCGGACGGACAGGAACTAATGAAAAACTGTTTTTT.

The V call is TRBV5-1, the J call TRBJ2-7; 10 nucleotides match TRBD2. The CDR3 has 14 residues. The junction had 5 bases not matched to a gene; V was cut back by 3 bases and J by 5 bases. Germline V gives CDR1 SGHRS, CDR2 YFSETQ. CDR3 sequence (DNA): TGCGCCAGCAGCTCAGCGGGAGGGCCCGACGAGCAGTACTTC. It specifies CASSSAGGPDEQYF.

This clone was recorded at least ten times. This sequence joins TRBV7-2 and TRBJ2-1; a possible D gene is TRBD2 (5 bases). V lost 3 bases and J lost 10, with 16 bases in between. Germline CDR1 SGHTA, CDR2 FQGNSA. The CDR3 extends over 14 amino acids. CDR3 sequence (DNA): TGTGCCAGCAGCTTGGGGAGTACGCGAGAGGAGCAGTTCTTC. Its translation: CASSLGSTREEQFF.

This clone was picked up many times. J is TRBJ2-2 and V is TRBV19; 7 bases match TRBD1. This CDR3 has 14 residues. V was pared by 3 bases and J by 4 bases, with 2 bases of the junction left unmatched. Per germline, CDR1 LNHDA and CDR2 SQIVND (reference sequence). The CDR3 reads CASSMTGSTGELFF. In DNA form, the CDR3 reads TGTGCCAGTAGTATGACAGGGAGCACCGGGGAGCTGTTTTTT.

There are many counts of this clone. The chain employs TRBV5-6 and TRBJ2-5; D not resolved. The V end lost 0 bases, the J end lost 1 base, and 7 bases lay between the germline ends. The V gene's germline CDR1 is SGHDT and CDR2 YYEEEE. The CDR3 is 14 residues long. CDR3 DNA sequence: TGTGCCAGCAGCTTGGCGGTGGTCCAAGAGACCCAGTACTTC. Translation gives CASSLAVVQETQYF.

This clone was seen many times. This rearrangement joins TRBV7-6 to TRBJ2-1; possible D gene TRBD1, 5 bases. CDR1 SGHVS and CDR2 FNYEAQ come from the germline V gene. CDR3 length: 15 residues. V was shortened by 4 bases and J by 2 bases, with 12 bases between the two germline ends. CDR3 sequence (DNA): TGTGCCAGCAGCTCCGAAGGGGCTACCTACAATGAGCAGTTCTTC. Its protein product is CASSSEGATYNEQFF.

Concerning this clone itself: A clone one base away is much larger, so this may be a read error. V gene TRBV5-8 combines with J gene TRBJ1-1; D gene ambiguous. The CDR3 contains 13 residues. Germline V gene sequence: CDR1 SGHTS, CDR2 YDEGEE. The CDR3 sequence: CASSLGRRTEALF. CDR3 coding DNA: TGTGCTAGCAGCTTGGGCAGGCGCACTGAAGCTTTGTTT.

The genes are TRBV6-2 or TRBV6-3 and TRBJ2-1; D ambiguous. The CDR3 totals 16 residues. Germline V gene sequence: CDR1 MNHEY, CDR2 SVGEGT. Trimming removed 8 bases from V and 4 bases from J, with 21 bases in between. The chain's CDR3 is CASWGRPQARYNEQFF. The CDR3, as DNA: TGTGCCAGCTGGGGTCGGCCCCAAGCTCGTTACAATGAGCAGTTCTTC.

The chain joins TRBV11-2 to TRBJ1-6; D unclear. The V end lost 2 bases, the J end lost 7 bases, and 6 bases lay between the germline ends. The CDR3 runs to 13 residues. CDR1 SGHAT and CDR2 FQNNGV come from the germline V gene. The CDR3 bases are TGTGCCAGCAGCTTAACCGCAAATTCACCCCTCCACTTT. Its translation: CASSLTANSPLHF.

There are many counts of this clone. J is TRBJ1-2 and V is TRBV9; TRBD1 aligns across 7 bases. Germline trimming cut 0 bases from V and 6 bases from J; bases unmatched to any gene: 5. CDR1 SGDLS and CDR2 YYNGEE come from the germline V gene. The CDR3 has 14 amino acids. The CDR3 coding sequence is TGTGCCAGCAGCGTAGGGGCAGGGGGTAATGGCTACACCTTC. This translates into CASSVGAGGNGYTF.

This clone turned up a few times. This CDR3 is CASIGSMEAVTDTQYF. The CDR3 nucleotides read TGTGCCAGCATCGGTTCGATGGAAGCGGTCACAGATACGCAGTATTTT. The chain carries TRBV6-2 or TRBV6-3 and TRBJ2-3, with D perhaps matching TRBD2 (5 bases). V lost 7 bases and J 2 bases, leaving 19 bases between the germline ends. The CDR3 runs 16 residues. Germline CDR1 reads MNHEY; CDR2 reads SVGEGT.

This clone was found many times. This chain links TRBV20-1 with TRBJ2-1, with 9 bases that match TRBD1. CDR1 DFQATT and CDR2 SNEGSKA come from the germline V gene (reference sequence). The CDR3 extends over 18 amino acids. V shed 4 bases and J 6 bases; nucleotides not matched to a gene: 19. As DNA, the CDR3 is TGCAGTGCTATCCCCGGACAGGGGACACCCCAATTTGGCAATGAGCAGTTCTTC. It translates to CSAIPGQGTPQFGNEQFF.

Ten or more counts support this clone. V is TRBV7-8 and J is TRBJ1-1, with a possible D match to TRBD1 (6 bases). Germline V gene sequence: CDR1 SGHVS, CDR2 FQNEAQ. V lost 5 bases and J 1 base, leaving 11 bases between the germline ends. This CDR3 is built from 14 residues. CDR3 protein: CASSKDSSNTEAFF. In DNA form, the CDR3 reads TGTGCCAGCAGCAAGGACAGTTCGAACACTGAAGCTTTCTTT.

The chain couples TRBV20-1 to TRBJ2-3; D is ambiguous. The germline gives CDR1 DFQATT, CDR2 SNEGSKA (reference sequence). The CDR3 totals 13 residues. V gave up 6 bases and J gave up 0 bases, with 10 bases separating them. The CDR3 DNA is TGCAGTGCCTGCGCCGGGAGCACAGATACGCAGTATTTT. It specifies CSACAGSTDTQYF.

By share, this clone ranks as medium-sized. This chain links TRBV4-1 with TRBJ1-5, with a weak D call TRBD1 (6 bases). Germline lookup yields CDR1 MGHRA and CDR2 YSYEKL. This CDR3 comprises 15 residues. V lost 4 bases and J 3 bases, leaving 13 bases between the germline ends. The CDR3: CASSRRQDPNQPQHF. Written as DNA, the CDR3 is TGCGCCAGCAGCCGGCGACAGGATCCCAATCAGCCCCAGCATTTT.

This clone was seen ten or more times. V and J are TRBV12-3 or TRBV12-4 and TRBJ1-3; D gene uncertain. Trimming took 6 bases from V and 8 from J, leaving 8 bases between them. The CDR3 consists of 11 residues. CDR3 protein: CASSPHDTIYF. The CDR3 region has the DNA TGTGCCAGCAGCCCGCACGACACCATATATTTT.

At least ten counts were recorded for this clone. CDR3 nucleotide sequence: TGCGCCAGCAGCGACTCCTACAATGAGCAGTTCTTC. It specifies CASSDSYNEQFF. The genes are TRBV5-1 and TRBJ2-1; D remains ambiguous. V was trimmed by 4 bases and J by 0 bases, leaving 2 bases between them. Germline CDR1 and CDR2: SGHRS and YFSETQ. The CDR3 is 12 residues long.

This chain joins TRBV20-1 and TRBJ2-2, with D uncertain. V was shortened by 3 bases and J by 6 bases, with 8 bases between the two germline ends. The CDR3 has 12 residues. Germline CDR1 is DFQATT and CDR2 is SNEGSKA (reference sequence). This CDR3 reads CSASPGAGELFF. As DNA, the CDR3 is TGCAGTGCTAGCCCAGGCGCCGGGGAGCTGTTTTTT.

This clone was found a few times. The rearrangement joins TRBV6-2 or TRBV6-3 to TRBJ2-7, with 7 positions matching TRBD1. Germline V CDR1 and CDR2: MNHEY, SVGEGT. This CDR3 contains 15 residues. J gave up 2 bases and V 6 bases, and 10 bases lay outside the gene matches. The CDR3 nucleotides are TGTGCCAGCAGAAAACAGGGGCCGGACCCCTACGAGCAGTACTTC. Its translation: CASRKQGPDPYEQYF.